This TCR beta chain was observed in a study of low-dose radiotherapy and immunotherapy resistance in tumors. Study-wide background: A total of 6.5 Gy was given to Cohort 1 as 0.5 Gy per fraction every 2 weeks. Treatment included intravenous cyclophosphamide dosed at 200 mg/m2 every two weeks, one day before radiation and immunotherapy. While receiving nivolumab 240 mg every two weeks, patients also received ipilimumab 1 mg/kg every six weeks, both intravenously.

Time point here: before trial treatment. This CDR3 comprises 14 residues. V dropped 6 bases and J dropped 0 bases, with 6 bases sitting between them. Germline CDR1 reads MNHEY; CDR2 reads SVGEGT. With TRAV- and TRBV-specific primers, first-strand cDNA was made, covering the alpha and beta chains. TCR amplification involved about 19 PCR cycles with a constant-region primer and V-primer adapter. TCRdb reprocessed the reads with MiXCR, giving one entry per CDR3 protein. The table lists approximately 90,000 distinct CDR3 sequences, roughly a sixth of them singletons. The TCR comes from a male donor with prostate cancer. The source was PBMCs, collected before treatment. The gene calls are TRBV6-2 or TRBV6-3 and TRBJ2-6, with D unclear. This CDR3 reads CASSRSSGANVLTF. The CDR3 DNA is TGTGCCAGCAGCCGGAGCTCTGGGGCCAACGTCCTGACTTTC.